This T cell receptor (beta chain) was retrieved from a study of T cell clones after liver transplantation. Study background: TCRbeta sequencing after a pre-transplant mixed lymphocyte reaction identified graft-donor-reactive clones, later tracked in post-transplant blood. Graft-donor-reactive sequences were compared with third-party-reactive TCRbeta sequences from pre-transplant mixed lymphocyte reactions.

V lost 7 bases, J lost 3 bases, and 4 bases stayed unmatched. CDR3 length: 14 residues. Germline V gene lookup returns CDR1 SNHLY and CDR2 FYNNEI. Sequencing was performed with immunoSEQ multiplex PCR; in TCRdb, only in-frame clones are kept and a portion is missing. This sample has about 68,000 clones, with 85% to 95% found just once. V is TRBV2 and J is TRBJ2-7; 12 bases are a match to TRBD2. The receptor was derived from a human patient who received a liver transplant. Some T cells may possibly be graft donor cells. Sample: CD4+ T cells from blood, taken approximately 27 months after liver transplant. CDR3 nucleotide sequence: TGTGCCAGCATGTCGACTAGCGGGAGCTACGAGCAGTACTTC. Translation: CASMSTSGSYEQYF.